This entry concerns a single TCR beta chain. Its antigen is as yet unknown. This specimen belongs to a study of shared clonotypes between healthy human individuals. TCRdb's table, derived via immunoSEQ multiplex PCR, lists solely in-frame clones and lacks some. The sample carries some 2,000,000 clones, about 95% recorded once. Healthy adults negative for HIV, lacking recent acute infections or vaccinations, served as donors. Germline-derived CDR1 and CDR2 are SGHDN and FVKESK. After removal of 4 bases from V and 3 bases from J, the junction contained 7 bases not matched to a gene. The CDR3 totals 16 residues. Study observations and caveats: Sequencing depth was predicted to influence how clonotypes are shared among donors. When naive CD4 clonotypes were compared across a few donors, 4% to 6.5% were shared.

This receptor was obtained from a man younger than 35 in good health. The rearrangement joins TRBV14 to TRBJ2-1; 9 bases agree with TRBD2. What was sequenced was naive CD4+ T cells sorted from blood. Subset here: CD45RA+ positively selected. CDR3 protein: CASSLLAGLNYNEQFF. Written as DNA, the CDR3 is TGTGCCAGCAGCCTCCTAGCGGGACTCAACTACAATGAGCAGTTCTTC.